Following are 32 T cell receptor beta chains from one sample sequenced in a study of OX40 agonist ivuxolimab in advanced cancers. Produced via immunoSEQ multiplex PCR; TCRdb's table is partial and in-frame only. The repertoire holds over 40,000 clones, approximately 80% seen once, with roughly 5% in the top ten. The sample was CD4+ or CD8+ T cells sorted from blood, taken in a trial of the OX40 agonist ivuxolimab. These receptors were obtained from an adult with an advanced solid tumor such as melanoma, head and neck, liver or kidney cancer.

The chain's CDR3 is CASSESTVGTQYF. Written as DNA, the CDR3 is TGCGCCAGCAGTGAGTCCACCGTCGGGACCCAGTACTTC. The genes are TRBV10-2 and TRBJ2-5; D is unresolved. V was trimmed by 0 bases and J by 7 bases, leaving 9 bases between them. Germline values: CDR1 WSHSY, CDR2 SAAADI. The CDR3 totals 13 residues.

This clone was recorded only once. The V gene is TRBV9, the J gene TRBJ2-3, with TRBD2 matching over 11 bases. Germline loops: CDR1 SGDLS, CDR2 YYNGEE. The CDR3 has 17 amino acids. With 0 bases clipped from V and 4 bases from J, the junction kept 7 bases outside the gene matches. CDR3 bases: TGTGCCAGCAGCGTAGGTACTAGCGGGAGCTATGCAGATACGCAGTATTTT. This sequence encodes CASSVGTSGSYADTQYF.

The genes are TRBV27 and TRBJ2-2; possibly TRBD2 for D (5 bases). There are 16 residues in the CDR3. CDR1 MNHEY and CDR2 SMNVEV come from the germline V gene (reference sequence). The ends were cut back, 8 bases at V and 5 bases at J, with 21 bases in the middle. The CDR3 here is CASRGSGVFSTGELFF. CDR3 coding DNA: TGTGCCAGCCGAGGATCCGGGGTCTTCTCTACCGGGGAGCTGTTTTTT.

The genes are TRBV14 and TRBJ1-3; no firm D call. The CDR3 is 13 amino acids. Between the trimmed V and J ends, which lost 1 base and 3 bases, there was a span of 4 bases. Germline CDR1 is SGHDN and CDR2 is FVKESK. DNA for the CDR3: TGTGCCAGCAGCCAAGCCCATGGAAACACCATATATTTT. This translates into CASSQAHGNTIYF.

The gene calls are TRBV10-3 and TRBJ1-1; no reliable D call. The CDR3 totals 11 residues. CDR1 ENHRY and CDR2 SYGVKD come from the germline V gene. V lost 3 bases and J 10 bases, leaving 9 bases between the germline ends. The CDR3 sequence: CAISDGQRAFF. The CDR3 DNA follows: TGTGCCATCAGTGACGGGCAACGAGCTTTCTTT.

This clone was detected only a few times. The genes are TRBV18 and TRBJ1-5; D not resolved. Germline V lookup: CDR1 KGHSH, CDR2 LQKENI. V gave up 3 bases and J gave up 0 bases, with 21 bases separating them. This CDR3 is built from 19 residues. The CDR3 protein is CASSPSGVLDRYSNQPQHF. The CDR3 nucleotides are TGTGCCAGCTCACCGTCCGGGGTTTTAGACCGTTATAGCAATCAGCCCCAGCATTTT.

The rearrangement joins TRBV18 to TRBJ2-7, with 10 bases matching TRBD2. In germline, CDR1 is KGHSH, CDR2 LQKENI. V shed 3 bases, J shed 2 bases, and the junction held 4 bases outside the gene matches. The CDR3 runs 15 residues. Written as DNA, the CDR3 is TGTGCCAGCTCACCGGGGACTAGCGTTACCTACGAGCAGTACTTC. It encodes CASSPGTSVTYEQYF.

This chain uses TRBV18 with TRBJ1-1, with a weak D call TRBD1 (6 bases). With 2 bases removed from V and 4 bases from J, the gap between germline ends came to 14 bases. The CDR3 has 15 amino acids. Germline CDR1 KGHSH, CDR2 LQKENI. As DNA, the CDR3 is TGTGCCAGCTCACCAGGGGGGGCGCGAAGCACTGAAGCTTTCTTT. The encoded protein is CASSPGGARSTEAFF.

The chain uses TRBV6-5 and TRBJ2-2; 7 bases are a match to TRBD2. Trimming took 0 bases from V and 6 from J; bases not matched to a gene: 4. The CDR3 has 15 residues. Germline V gene sequence: CDR1 MNHEY, CDR2 SVGAGI. This chain's CDR3 is CASSYSSGTAGELFF. CDR3 nucleotides: TGTGCCAGCAGTTACTCGAGCGGGACGGCCGGGGAGCTGTTTTTT.

This chain joins TRBV6-1 and TRBJ2-7; a possible D gene is TRBD2 (6 bases). The ends were cut back, 5 bases at V and 0 bases at J, with 11 bases in the middle. The CDR3 is 14 amino acids. Germline CDR1 is MNHNS and CDR2 is SASEGT. The CDR3 loop is CASSRDGSSYEQYF. The CDR3 DNA reads TGTGCCAGCAGTCGGGACGGGAGCTCCTACGAGCAGTACTTC.

The V gene is TRBV9, the J gene TRBJ1-3; D may be TRBD1 (6 bases). CDR3 size: 15 residues. Between the trimmed V and J ends, which lost 2 bases and 5 bases, there was a span of 14 bases. Germline V gene sequence: CDR1 SGDLS, CDR2 YYNGEE. CDR3 sequence: CASSVEQGLRNTIYF. In DNA form, the CDR3 reads TGTGCCAGCAGCGTCGAGCAGGGGTTACGAAACACCATATATTTT.

The chain joins TRBV7-2 to TRBJ1-5; D unresolved. Per germline, CDR1 SGHTA and CDR2 FQGNSA. The CDR3 is 14 residues long. Trimming stripped 2 bases from V and 1 base from J, with 6 bases between. CDR3: CASSLRESNQPQHF. For the CDR3, the DNA is TGTGCCAGCAGCTTACGGGAGAGCAATCAGCCCCAGCATTTT.

This chain uses TRBV6-5 with TRBJ2-6; D is possibly TRBD1 or TRBD2 (5 bases each). Germline lookup yields CDR1 MNHEY and CDR2 SVGAGI. V gave up 3 bases and J gave up 4 bases, with 10 bases separating them. This CDR3 spans 15 amino acids. CDR3 in DNA: TGTGCCAGCAGTTATAGAGGGACCGGGGCCAACGTCCTGACTTTC. Protein: CASSYRGTGANVLTF.

This chain joins TRBV18 and TRBJ2-5, with D uncertain. Trimming cost V 6 bases and J 4 bases, with 12 bases left between them. Germline-derived CDR1 and CDR2 are KGHSH and LQKENI. The CDR3 length is 13 residues. The CDR3 nucleotides are TGTGCCAGCTCCTTCGGGCTAGGAGAGACCCAGTACTTC. As protein: CASSFGLGETQYF.

The gene calls are TRBV7-9 and TRBJ2-1; possible D gene TRBD2, 6 bases. V gave up 3 bases and J gave up 1 base, with 10 bases separating them. CDR3 length: 15 residues. Germline V gives CDR1 SEHNR, CDR2 FQNEAQ (reference sequence). CDR3 nucleotides: TGTGCCAGCAGCTTTGGGGGACTGTCCTACAATGAGCAGTTCTTC. Translating gives CASSFGGLSYNEQFF. Looking up the rest from reference TRBV7-9 and TRBJ2-1 gives the full variable domain: DTGVSQNPRHKITKRGQNVTFRCDPISEHNRLYWYRQTLGQGPEFLTYFQNEAQLEKSRLLSDRFSAERPKGSFSTLEIQRTEQGDSAMYLCASSFGGLSYNEQFFGPGTRLTVL.

The chain couples TRBV7-2 to TRBJ2-2, with a weak D call TRBD1 (6 bases). The germline CDR1 and CDR2 sequences are SGHTA and FQGNSA. V was pared by 3 bases and J by 0 bases, with 8 bases between. The CDR3 sequence is 15 residues long. The CDR3: CASSFRTANTGELFF. In nucleotides, the CDR3 is TGTGCCAGCAGCTTTAGGACAGCGAACACCGGGGAGCTGTTTTTT.

The chain combines TRBV18 with TRBJ2-5, with D maybe TRBD1 (5 bases). Germline V gene lookup returns CDR1 KGHSH and CDR2 LQKENI. V gave up 6 bases and J gave up 5 bases, with 13 bases separating them. CDR3 length: 13 residues. The CDR3: CASSLLNRETQYF. The CDR3 nucleotides are TGTGCCAGCTCGCTGCTGAACAGGGAGACCCAGTACTTC. Full variable domain (outside the CDR3, taken from reference TRBV18 and TRBJ2-5): NAGVMQNPRHLVRRRGQEARLRCSPMKGHSHVYWYRQLPEEGLKFMVYLQKENIIDESGMPKERFSAEFPKEGPSILRIQQVVRGDSAAYFCASSLLNRETQYFGPGTRLLVL.

J is TRBJ2-1 and V is TRBV6-5; D is perhaps TRBD2 (5 bases). Germline CDR1 reads MNHEY; CDR2 reads SVGAGI. The CDR3 covers 10 residues. In DNA, the CDR3 is TGTTCGTCGGGGTACAATGAGCAGTTCTTC. Translating gives CSSGYNEQFF.

The J gene is TRBJ2-3, the V gene TRBV28; D ambiguous. This CDR3 has 12 residues. CDR1 MDHEN and CDR2 SYDVKM come from the germline V gene. Deletions cut 1 base from V and 5 bases from J, with 4 bases between. CDR3 amino acids: CASSLSLDTQYF. The CDR3 DNA reads as TGTGCCAGCAGTTTATCCTTAGATACGCAGTATTTT.

The chain uses TRBV7-9 and TRBJ2-1, with D unresolved. V was cut by 0 bases and J by 10 bases, with 7 bases left in between. Germline V gene data show CDR1 as SEHNR and CDR2 as FQNEAQ (reference sequence). The CDR3 contains 12 residues. In nucleotides, the CDR3 is TGTGCCAGCAGCTTAGCCCTAGACGAGCAGTTCTTC. Translating it yields CASSLALDEQFF.

This rearrangement joins TRBV4-3 to TRBJ1-1; 7 bases match TRBD1. This CDR3 has 16 residues. Germline V gives CDR1 LGHNA, CDR2 YSLEER. V dropped 2 bases and J dropped 2; count of bases not matched to a gene: 8. The CDR3 nucleotides are TGCGCCAGCAGCCAATTAGACAGGGCCATTAACACTGAAGCTTTCTTT. This translates into CASSQLDRAINTEAFF.

The rearrangement joins TRBV5-1 to TRBJ2-5, with D possibly TRBD1 on 6 matching bases. Germline CDR1 and CDR2: SGHRS and YFSETQ. The ends were cut back, 4 bases at V and 4 bases at J, with 14 bases in the middle. The CDR3 extends over 14 amino acids. The CDR3 coding sequence is TGCGCCAGCAGCCTATACAGGGTGGGAGAGACCCAGTACTTC. The encoded protein is CASSLYRVGETQYF.

The chain links TRBV4-2 to TRBJ2-5; 8 bases are shared with TRBD2. The germline V gene encodes CDR1 LGHNA and CDR2 YNFKEQ. J lost 4 bases, V lost 6 bases, and 7 bases had no gene match. The CDR3 runs to 14 residues. For the CDR3, the DNA is TGTGCCAGCAGTCAAACCGGGACTAGAGAGACCCAGTACTTC. Its protein is CASSQTGTRETQYF.

About this clone itself: The same CDR3 is also encoded by other DNA sequences in this sample. The V and J genes are TRBV28 and TRBJ2-7; D is unclear. The CDR3 is 13 residues long. Germline loops: CDR1 MDHEN, CDR2 SYDVKM. V gave up 3 bases and J gave up 1 base, with 7 bases separating them. This CDR3 is CASSLRQSYEQYF. DNA for the CDR3: TGTGCCAGCAGTTTGCGGCAGTCCTACGAGCAGTACTTC.

This clone was counted only a few times. This chain uses TRBV30 with TRBJ1-1, with D possibly matching TRBD1 (6 bases). CDR1 is GTSNPN, CDR2 SVGIG, per germline (reference sequence). Trimming left V 5 bases short and J 10 bases short, with 14 bases between. The CDR3 runs to 11 residues. The chain's CDR3 is CAWYQTGGAFF. CDR3 in DNA: TGTGCCTGGTACCAGACAGGCGGAGCTTTCTTT.

Turning to this clone: This specimen includes other DNA sequences encoding the same CDR3. The chain's CDR3 is CASSPGGETQYF. CDR3 nucleotides: TGTGCCAGCTCACCCGGGGGGGAGACCCAGTACTTC. The chain uses TRBV18 and TRBJ2-5; TRBD2 matches at 7 bases. The CDR3 extends over 12 amino acids. CDR1 is KGHSH and CDR2 is LQKENI in the germline V gene. Losses at the gene ends were 3 bases for V and 5 bases for J; bases not matched to a gene: 0. Based on the CDR3 plus reference TRBV18 and TRBJ2-5, the full variable domain is NAGVMQNPRHLVRRRGQEARLRCSPMKGHSHVYWYRQLPEEGLKFMVYLQKENIIDESGMPKERFSAEFPKEGPSILRIQQVVRGDSAAYFCASSPGGETQYFGPGTRLLVL.

V and J are TRBV27 and TRBJ1-2; maybe TRBD1 (6 bases). Germline CDR1 reads MNHEY; CDR2 reads SMNVEV (reference sequence). The CDR3 spans 14 residues. V dropped 2 bases and J dropped 5 bases, with 12 bases sitting between them. CDR3 DNA sequence: TGTGCCAGCAGTTTAGGGGGGCGTTCGTATGGCTACACCTTC. Encoded protein: CASSLGGRSYGYTF.

The chain carries TRBV5-1 and TRBJ2-5; possible D gene TRBD2, 7 bases. Germline V lookup: CDR1 SGHRS, CDR2 YFSETQ. CDR3 length equals 17 residues. V lost 0 bases and J lost 4, with 19 bases in between. CDR3 coding DNA: TGCGCCAGCAGCTTGGAGGGGGGCCGCCCGGGGGGAGAGACCCAGTACTTC. It is translated as CASSLEGGRPGGETQYF.

The chain has TRBV5-1 and TRBJ2-7; TRBD1 aligns across 8 bases. The CDR3 loop spans 16 amino acids. With 4 bases clipped from V and 6 bases from J, the junction kept 15 bases outside the gene matches. Germline V gene sequence: CDR1 SGHRS, CDR2 YFSETQ. In DNA form, the CDR3 reads TGCGCCAGCAGCCACCGCCGACAGGGGCTGGGCTCCGAGCAGTACTTC. Its protein product is CASSHRRQGLGSEQYF.

The J gene is TRBJ2-5, the V gene TRBV11-2; 7 bases match TRBD1. This CDR3 contains 15 residues. CDR1 and CDR2 (germline): SGHAT, FQNNGV. Trimming at V came to 6 bases and at J to 3 bases, leaving 10 bases not matched to a gene. This CDR3 reads CASRTIQGRKETQYF. Here the CDR3 DNA reads TGTGCCAGCAGAACGATACAGGGGAGAAAAGAGACCCAGTACTTC.

V is TRBV18 and J is TRBJ2-7, with 7 positions matching TRBD1. V shed 3 bases and J 3 bases; nucleotides not matched to a gene: 8. Germline CDR1 is KGHSH and CDR2 is LQKENI. The CDR3 extends over 15 amino acids. CDR3: CASSPETGLYYEQYF. DNA for the CDR3: TGTGCCAGCTCACCCGAGACAGGGCTCTACTACGAGCAGTACTTC.

The rearrangement uses TRBV23-1 and TRBJ2-4; D is uncertain. TRBV23-1 qualifies as an ORF whose function is uncertain. V gave up 2 bases and J gave up 8 bases, with 7 bases separating them. The CDR3 contains 12 residues. The CDR3 nucleotides read TGCGCCAGCAGTCAAGAATCGGACATTCAGTACTTC. The encoded protein is CASSQESDIQYF.